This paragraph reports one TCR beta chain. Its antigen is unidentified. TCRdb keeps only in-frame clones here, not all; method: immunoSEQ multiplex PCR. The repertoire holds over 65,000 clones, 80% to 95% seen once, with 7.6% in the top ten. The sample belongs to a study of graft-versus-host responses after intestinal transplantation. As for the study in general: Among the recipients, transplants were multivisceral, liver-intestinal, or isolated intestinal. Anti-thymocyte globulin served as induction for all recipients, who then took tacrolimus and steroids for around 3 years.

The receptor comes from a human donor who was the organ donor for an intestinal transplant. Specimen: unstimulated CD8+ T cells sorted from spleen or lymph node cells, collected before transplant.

Written as DNA, the CDR3 is TGCGCCAGCAGCTTTAGGCCCGACAATGAGCAGTTCTTC. It yields the protein CASSFRPDNEQFF. The rearrangement links TRBV5-1 to TRBJ2-1; D unresolved. V was trimmed by 2 bases and J by 5 bases, leaving 8 bases between them. The germline V gene encodes CDR1 SGHRS and CDR2 YFSETQ. CDR3 size: 13 residues.